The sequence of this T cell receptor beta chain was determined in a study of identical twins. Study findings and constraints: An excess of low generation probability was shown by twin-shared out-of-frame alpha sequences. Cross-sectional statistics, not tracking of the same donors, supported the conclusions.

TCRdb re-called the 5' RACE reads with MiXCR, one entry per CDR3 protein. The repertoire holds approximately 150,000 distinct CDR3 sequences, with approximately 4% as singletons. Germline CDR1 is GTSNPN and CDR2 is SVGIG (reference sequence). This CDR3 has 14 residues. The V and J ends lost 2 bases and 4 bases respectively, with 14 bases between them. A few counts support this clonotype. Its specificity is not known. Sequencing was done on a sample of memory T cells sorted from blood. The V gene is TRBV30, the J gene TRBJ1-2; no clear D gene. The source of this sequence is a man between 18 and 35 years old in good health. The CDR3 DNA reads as TGTGCCTGGAGTTTGTCGGGTTTAGGCTATGGCTACACCTTC. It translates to CAWSLSGLGYGYTF.